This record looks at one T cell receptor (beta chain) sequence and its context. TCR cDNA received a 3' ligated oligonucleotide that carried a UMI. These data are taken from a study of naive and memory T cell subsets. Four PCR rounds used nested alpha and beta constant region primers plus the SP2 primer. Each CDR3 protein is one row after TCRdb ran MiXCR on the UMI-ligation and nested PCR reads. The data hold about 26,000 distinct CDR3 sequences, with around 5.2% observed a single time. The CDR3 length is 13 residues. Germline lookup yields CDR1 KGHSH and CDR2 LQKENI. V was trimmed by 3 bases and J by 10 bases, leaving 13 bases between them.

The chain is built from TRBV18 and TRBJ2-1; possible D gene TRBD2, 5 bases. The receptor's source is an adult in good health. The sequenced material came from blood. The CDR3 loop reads CASSPLGNPEQFF. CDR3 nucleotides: TGTGCCAGCTCACCCCTCGGGAACCCAGAGCAGTTCTTC. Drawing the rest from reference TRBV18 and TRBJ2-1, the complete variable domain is NAGVMQNPRHLVRRRGQEARLRCSPMKGHSHVYWYRQLPEEGLKFMVYLQKENIIDESGMPKERFSAEFPKEGPSILRIQQVVRGDSAAYFCASSPLGNPEQFFGPGTRLTVL.